This T cell receptor (beta chain) comes out of a study of T cell responses to AZD1222 COVID-19 vaccine. Produced via immunoSEQ multiplex PCR; TCRdb's table is partial and in-frame only. The table lists 70,000 to 90,000 clones, around 86% of them singletons. Judged by abundance, this clone is medium-sized. The CDR3 is 12 residues long. Germline CDR1 reads MNHNS; CDR2 reads SASEGT. The gene calls are TRBV6-1 and TRBJ2-7; perhaps TRBD2 as D (5 bases). The clonotype was recovered from an adult who received the AZD1222 COVID-19 vaccine. The specimen comprised peripheral blood, sampled 28 days after the second AZD1222 dose. CDR3 sequence reads: CATEGISYEQYF. CDR3 coding DNA: TGTGCTACCGAGGGCATATCCTACGAGCAGTACTTC.